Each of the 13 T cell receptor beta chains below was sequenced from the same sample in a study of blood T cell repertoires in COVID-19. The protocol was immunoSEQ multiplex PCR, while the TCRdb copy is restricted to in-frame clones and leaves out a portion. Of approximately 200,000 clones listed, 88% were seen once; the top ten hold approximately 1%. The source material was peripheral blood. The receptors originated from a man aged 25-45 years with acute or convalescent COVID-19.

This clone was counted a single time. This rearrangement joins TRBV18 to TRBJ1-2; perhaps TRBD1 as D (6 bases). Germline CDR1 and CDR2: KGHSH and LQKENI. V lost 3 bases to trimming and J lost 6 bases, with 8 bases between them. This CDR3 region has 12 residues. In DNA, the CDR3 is TGTGCCAGCTCACCGGACAGTAATGGCTACACCTTC. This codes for CASSPDSNGYTF.

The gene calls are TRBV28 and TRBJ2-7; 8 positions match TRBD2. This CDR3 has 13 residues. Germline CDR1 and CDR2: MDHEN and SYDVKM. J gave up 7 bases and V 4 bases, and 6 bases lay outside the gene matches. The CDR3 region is CASSSPGGREQYF. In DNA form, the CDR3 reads TGTGCCAGCAGTTCACCGGGAGGGCGGGAGCAGTACTTC.

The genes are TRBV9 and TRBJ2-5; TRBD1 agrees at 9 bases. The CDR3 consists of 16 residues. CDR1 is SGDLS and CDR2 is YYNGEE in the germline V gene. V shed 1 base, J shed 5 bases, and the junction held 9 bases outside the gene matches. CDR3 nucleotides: TGTGCCAGCAGCGTAAGGGGACAGGGTCGCTCGGAGACCCAGTACTTC. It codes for CASSVRGQGRSETQYF.

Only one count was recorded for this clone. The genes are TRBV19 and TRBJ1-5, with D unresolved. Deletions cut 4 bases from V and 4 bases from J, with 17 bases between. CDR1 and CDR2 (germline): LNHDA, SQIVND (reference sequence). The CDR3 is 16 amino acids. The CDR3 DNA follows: TGTGCCAGTAGTACGCAACCCAACATACAAAATCAGCCCCAGCATTTT. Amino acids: CASSTQPNIQNQPQHF.

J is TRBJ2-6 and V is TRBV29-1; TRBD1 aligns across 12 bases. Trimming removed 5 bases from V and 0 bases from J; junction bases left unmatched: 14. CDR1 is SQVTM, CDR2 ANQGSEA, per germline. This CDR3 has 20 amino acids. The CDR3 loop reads CSVSLGWAGQGASGANVLTF. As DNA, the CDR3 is TGCAGCGTTAGTCTCGGCTGGGCGGGACAGGGGGCCTCTGGGGCCAACGTCCTGACTTTC. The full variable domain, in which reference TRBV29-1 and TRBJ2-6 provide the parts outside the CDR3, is SAVISQKPSRDICQRGTSLTIQCQVDSQVTMMFWYRQQPGQSLTLIATANQGSEATYESGFVIDKFPISRPNLTFSTLTVSNMSPEDSSIYLCSVSLGWAGQGASGANVLTFGAGSRLTVL.

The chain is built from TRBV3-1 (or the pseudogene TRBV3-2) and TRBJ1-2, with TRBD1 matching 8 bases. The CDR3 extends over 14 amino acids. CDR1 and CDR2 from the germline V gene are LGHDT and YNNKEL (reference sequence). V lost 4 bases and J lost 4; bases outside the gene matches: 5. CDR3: CASSRTGNGYGYTF. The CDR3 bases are TGTGCCAGCAGCCGGACAGGGAACGGCTATGGCTACACCTTC.

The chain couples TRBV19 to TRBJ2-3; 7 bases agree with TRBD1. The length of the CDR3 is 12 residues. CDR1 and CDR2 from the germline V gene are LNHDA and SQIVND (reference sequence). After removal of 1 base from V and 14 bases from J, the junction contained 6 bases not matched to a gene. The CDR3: CASSIGTGGWYF. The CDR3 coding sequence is TGTGCCAGTAGTATAGGGACAGGAGGCTGGTATTTT.

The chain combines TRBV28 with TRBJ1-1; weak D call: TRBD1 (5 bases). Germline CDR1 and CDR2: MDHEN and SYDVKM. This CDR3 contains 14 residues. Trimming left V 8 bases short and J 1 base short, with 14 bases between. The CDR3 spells CASGSGTPNTEAFF. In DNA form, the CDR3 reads TGTGCCAGCGGTAGCGGGACCCCGAACACTGAAGCTTTCTTT.

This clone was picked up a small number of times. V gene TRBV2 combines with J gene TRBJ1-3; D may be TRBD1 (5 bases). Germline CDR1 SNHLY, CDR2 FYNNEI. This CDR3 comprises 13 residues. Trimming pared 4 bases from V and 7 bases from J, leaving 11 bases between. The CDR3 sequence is CASSARVENTIYF. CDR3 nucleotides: TGTGCCAGCAGTGCCAGGGTTGAGAACACCATATATTTT.

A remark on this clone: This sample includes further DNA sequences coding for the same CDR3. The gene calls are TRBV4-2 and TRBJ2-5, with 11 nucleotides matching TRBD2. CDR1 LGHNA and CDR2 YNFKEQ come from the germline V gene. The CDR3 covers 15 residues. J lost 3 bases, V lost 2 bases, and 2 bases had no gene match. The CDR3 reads CASSQPGLAEETQYF. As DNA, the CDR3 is TGTGCCAGCAGCCAACCGGGACTAGCGGAAGAGACCCAGTACTTC.

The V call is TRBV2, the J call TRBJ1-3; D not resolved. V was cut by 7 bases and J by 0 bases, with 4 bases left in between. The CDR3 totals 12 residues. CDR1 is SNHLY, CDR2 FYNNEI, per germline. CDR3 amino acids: CASTFSGNTIYF. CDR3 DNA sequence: TGTGCCAGCACCTTCTCTGGAAACACCATATATTTT.

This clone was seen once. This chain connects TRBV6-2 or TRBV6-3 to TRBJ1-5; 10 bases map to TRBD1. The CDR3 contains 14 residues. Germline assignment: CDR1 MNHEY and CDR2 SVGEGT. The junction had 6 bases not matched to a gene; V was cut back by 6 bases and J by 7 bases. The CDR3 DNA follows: TGTGCCAGCAGCTGGGGACAGGGGAGACAGCCCCAGCATTTT. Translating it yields CASSWGQGRQPQHF.

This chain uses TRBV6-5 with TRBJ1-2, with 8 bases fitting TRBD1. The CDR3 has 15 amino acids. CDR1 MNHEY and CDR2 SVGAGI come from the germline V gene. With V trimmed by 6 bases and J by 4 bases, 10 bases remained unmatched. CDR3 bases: TGTGCCAGCAGGGCCCAGGGGGCCGTGGGCTATGGCTACACCTTC. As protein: CASRAQGAVGYGYTF.